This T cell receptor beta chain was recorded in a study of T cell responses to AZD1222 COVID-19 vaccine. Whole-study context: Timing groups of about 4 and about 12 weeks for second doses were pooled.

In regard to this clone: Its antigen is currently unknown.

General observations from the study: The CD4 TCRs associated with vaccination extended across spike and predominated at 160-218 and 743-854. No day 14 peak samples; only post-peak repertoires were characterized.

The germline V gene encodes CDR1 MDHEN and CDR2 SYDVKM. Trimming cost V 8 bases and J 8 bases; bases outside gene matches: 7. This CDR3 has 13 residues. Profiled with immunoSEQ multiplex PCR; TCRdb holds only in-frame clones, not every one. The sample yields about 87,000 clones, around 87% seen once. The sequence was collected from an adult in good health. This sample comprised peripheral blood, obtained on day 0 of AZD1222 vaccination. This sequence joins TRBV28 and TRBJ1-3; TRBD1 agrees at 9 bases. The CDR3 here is CASEQGARDTIYF. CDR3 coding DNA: TGTGCCAGCGAACAGGGGGCGCGGGACACCATATATTTT.